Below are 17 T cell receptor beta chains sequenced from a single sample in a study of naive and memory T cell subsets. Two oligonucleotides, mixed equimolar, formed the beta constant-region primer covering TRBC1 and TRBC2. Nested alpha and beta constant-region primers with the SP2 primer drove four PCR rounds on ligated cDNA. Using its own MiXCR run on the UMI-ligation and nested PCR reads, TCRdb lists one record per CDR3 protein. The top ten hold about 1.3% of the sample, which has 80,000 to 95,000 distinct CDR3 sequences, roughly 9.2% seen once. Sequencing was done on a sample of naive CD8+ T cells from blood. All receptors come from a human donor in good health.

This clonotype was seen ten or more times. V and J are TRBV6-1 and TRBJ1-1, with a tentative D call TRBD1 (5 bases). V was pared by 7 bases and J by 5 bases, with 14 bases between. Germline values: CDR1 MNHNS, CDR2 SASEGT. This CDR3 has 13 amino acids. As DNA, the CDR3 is TGTGCCAGCACGGTGGGGGTCAGGACTGAAGCTTTCTTT. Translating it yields CASTVGVRTEAFF.

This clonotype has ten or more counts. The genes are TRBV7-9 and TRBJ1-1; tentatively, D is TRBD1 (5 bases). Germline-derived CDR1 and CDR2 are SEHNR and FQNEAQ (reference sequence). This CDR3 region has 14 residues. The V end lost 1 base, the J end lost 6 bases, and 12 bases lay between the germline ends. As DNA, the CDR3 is TGTGCCAGCAGCTTAGTCGGCGGGGACGCTGAAGCTTTCTTT. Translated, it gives CASSLVGGDAEAFF.

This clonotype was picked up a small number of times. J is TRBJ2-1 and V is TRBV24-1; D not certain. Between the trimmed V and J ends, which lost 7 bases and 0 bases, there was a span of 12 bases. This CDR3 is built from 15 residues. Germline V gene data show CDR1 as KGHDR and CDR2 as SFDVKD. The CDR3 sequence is CATSARGSSYNEQFF. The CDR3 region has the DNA TGTGCCACCAGCGCCCGAGGAAGCTCCTACAATGAGCAGTTCTTC.

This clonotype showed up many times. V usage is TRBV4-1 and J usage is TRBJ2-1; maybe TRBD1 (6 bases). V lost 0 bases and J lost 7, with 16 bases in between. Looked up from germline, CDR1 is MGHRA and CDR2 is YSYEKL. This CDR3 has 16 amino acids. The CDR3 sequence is CASSQDQNRVGNEQFF. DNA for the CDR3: TGCGCCAGCAGCCAAGATCAGAACAGGGTCGGAAATGAGCAGTTCTTC.

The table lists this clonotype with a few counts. The CDR3 DNA is TGTGCCAGCAGCTTGTATGCAAATACGCAGTATTTT. This encodes CASSLYANTQYF. The chain employs TRBV5-6 and TRBJ2-3; D is ambiguous. CDR3 size: 12 residues. In germline, CDR1 is SGHDT, CDR2 YYEEEE. V was cut by 1 base and J by 7 bases, with 7 bases left in between.

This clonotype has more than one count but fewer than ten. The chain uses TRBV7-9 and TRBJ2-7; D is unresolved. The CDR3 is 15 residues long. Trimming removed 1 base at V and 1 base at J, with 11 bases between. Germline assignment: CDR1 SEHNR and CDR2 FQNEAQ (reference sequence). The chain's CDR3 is CASSLEYSTSYEQYF. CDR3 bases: TGTGCCAGCAGCTTAGAGTACTCAACGTCCTACGAGCAGTACTTC.

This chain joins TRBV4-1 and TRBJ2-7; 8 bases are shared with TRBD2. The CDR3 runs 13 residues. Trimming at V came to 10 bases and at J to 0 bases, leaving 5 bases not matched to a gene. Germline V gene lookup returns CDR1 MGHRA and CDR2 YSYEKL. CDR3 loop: CANLAGRSYEQYF. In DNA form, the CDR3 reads TGCGCCAATTTAGCGGGACGCTCCTACGAGCAGTACTTC.

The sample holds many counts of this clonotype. The CDR3 DNA reads TGTGCCAGCTCGCCAGCGACGGAGACAGGAAATGAAAAACTGTTTTTT. Protein sequence: CASSPATETGNEKLFF. The genes are TRBV18 and TRBJ1-4, with D tentatively TRBD1 (6 bases). The germline V and J ends were trimmed by 6 bases and 5 bases, with 19 bases remaining between them. Germline V gene lookup returns CDR1 KGHSH and CDR2 LQKENI. This CDR3 is 16 amino acids long.

The chain's CDR3 is CASSQEGGRTTDTQYF. CDR3 DNA sequence: TGCGCCAGCAGCCAAGAGGGCGGGAGGACCACAGATACGCAGTATTTT. The chain combines TRBV4-1 with TRBJ2-3, with TRBD2 matching 8 bases. The CDR3 consists of 16 residues. Losses at the gene ends were 0 bases for V and 2 bases for J; bases not matched to a gene: 4. Germline V gene data show CDR1 as MGHRA and CDR2 as YSYEKL.

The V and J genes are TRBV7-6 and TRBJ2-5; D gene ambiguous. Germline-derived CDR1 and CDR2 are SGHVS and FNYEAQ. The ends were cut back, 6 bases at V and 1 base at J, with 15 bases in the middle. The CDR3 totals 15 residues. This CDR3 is CASRLLSTAQETQYF. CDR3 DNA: TGTGCCAGCAGGCTTTTATCTACAGCCCAAGAGACCCAGTACTTC.

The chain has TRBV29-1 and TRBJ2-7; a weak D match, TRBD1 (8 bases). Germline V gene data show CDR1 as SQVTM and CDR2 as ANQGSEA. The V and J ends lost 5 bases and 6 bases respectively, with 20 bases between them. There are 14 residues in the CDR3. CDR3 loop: CSVLGGHRGGEQYF. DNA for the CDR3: TGCAGCGTTCTCGGCGGTCACAGGGGGGGCGAGCAGTACTTC.

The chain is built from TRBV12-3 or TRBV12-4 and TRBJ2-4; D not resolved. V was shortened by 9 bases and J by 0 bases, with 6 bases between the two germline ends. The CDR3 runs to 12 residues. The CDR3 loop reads CARQLAKNIQYF. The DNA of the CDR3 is TGTGCCAGACAGTTAGCCAAAAACATTCAGTACTTC.

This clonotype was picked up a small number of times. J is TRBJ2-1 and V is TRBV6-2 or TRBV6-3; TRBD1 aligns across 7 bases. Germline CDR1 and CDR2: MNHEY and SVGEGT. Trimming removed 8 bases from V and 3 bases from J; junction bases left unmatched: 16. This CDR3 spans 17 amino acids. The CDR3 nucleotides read TGTGCCAGCCCTCTAAGGGGGACAGATTCAGACTACAATGAGCAGTTCTTC. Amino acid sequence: CASPLRGTDSDYNEQFF.

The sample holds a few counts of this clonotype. The CDR3 coding sequence is TGCGCCAGCAGCTTCCAAGCGGGAGGGAAGAACGAGCAGTACTTC. The encoded protein is CASSFQAGGKNEQYF. This chain links TRBV5-1 with TRBJ2-7; TRBD2 matches 10 bases. The CDR3 runs to 15 residues. Germline CDR1 SGHRS, CDR2 YFSETQ. J lost 5 bases, V lost 2 bases, and 7 bases had no gene match.

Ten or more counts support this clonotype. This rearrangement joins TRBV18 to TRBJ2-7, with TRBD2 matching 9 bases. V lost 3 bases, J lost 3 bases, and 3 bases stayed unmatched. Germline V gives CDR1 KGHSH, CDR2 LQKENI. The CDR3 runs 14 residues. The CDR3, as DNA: TGTGCCAGCTCACCTAGCGGGAGTGTCTACGAGCAGTACTTC. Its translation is CASSPSGSVYEQYF.

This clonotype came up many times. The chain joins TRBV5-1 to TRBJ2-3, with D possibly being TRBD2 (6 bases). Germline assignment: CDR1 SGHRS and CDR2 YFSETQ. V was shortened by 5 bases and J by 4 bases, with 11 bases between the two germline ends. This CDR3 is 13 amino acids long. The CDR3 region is CASSWRDPDTQYF. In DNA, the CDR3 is TGCGCCAGCAGTTGGCGGGACCCAGATACGCAGTATTTT.

The CDR3: CSVEGASRSYNEQFF. DNA for the CDR3: TGCAGCGTTGAAGGGGCCTCCAGGTCCTACAATGAGCAGTTCTTC. The V call is TRBV29-1, the J call TRBJ2-1; D is undetermined. V lost 1 base to trimming and J lost 1 base, with 11 bases between them. Germline V gene lookup returns CDR1 SQVTM and CDR2 ANQGSEA. The CDR3 loop spans 15 amino acids.